This T cell receptor (beta chain) derives from a study of blood T cell repertoires in COVID-19 (dated by TCRdb to the early 2020s). Study-wide context: The collaborator samples originated in the United States, Italy and Spain and spanned the acute and convalescent phases of COVID-19. The material from the prospective study consisted of cDNA or gDNA derived from T cells, B-cell-depleted T cells, or PBMCs. Deeply sampled blood TCRbeta repertoires from subjects exposed to, actively infected with, or recovered from COVID-19 were included in the dataset. A freely available public database, intended as a resource for researchers studying the immune response to SARS-CoV-2, is where the repertoires were released. The samples were drawn from two sources: the first 160 participants of the ongoing ImmuneRACE study, and 1,200 or so subjects contributed by 6 global collaborators. Sample metadata almost always included a de-identified subject ID, COVID-19 status, age in years and sex. Where available, HLA class I and class II types were obtained from metadata supplied by the sample provider rather than from assay-based typing.

This clone was seen a single time. Its antigen remains undetermined. The record has no base qualities; no much larger clone is one base away. The investigation overall reported the following: The amount of clinical and demographic metadata varied by source and participant and was provided uncurated.

V and J are trimmed by 8 bases and 2 bases, and the gene matches miss 3 bases of the junction. From the cysteine up to the phenylalanine, the CDR3 has a length of 13 residues. The entry retains the CDR3 DNA only, 39 bases that are in frame from base 1. According to the germline V gene, CDR1 reads MNHEY and CDR2 reads SVGAGI. Each collaborating institution followed its own protocols to collect whole blood in K2EDTA tubes. Collaborator samples were shipped for TCRbeta analysis as frozen whole blood, isolated PBMCs, or DNA extracted from either sample type. The immunoSEQ Assay, a bias-controlled multiplex PCR, was used to amplify TCRbeta CDR3 regions from genomic DNA. The original pipeline was this. Within the assay, amplification of reference gene primers was used to estimate how many nucleated cells each sample contained. Sequence reads were collapsed and filtered to measure the absolute abundance of every unique TCRbeta CDR3 rearrangement. For each sample, productive Simpson clonality was calculated by taking the square root of Simpson's diversity index across productive rearrangements. TCRdb re-hosts the immuneACCESS table, in-frame sequences only. Its copies lack some clones; in the studies checked, an unresolved V gene accounts for under half of them, and the cause for the rest is not known. V and J calls and clone size are given by that table; D and trimming were obtained from the DNA. The sample table shows 140,000 to 150,000 clones, and about 85% are seen once. Roughly 3% of the sample is taken by the ten largest.

This receptor was obtained from a woman between 40 and 50 years old with active or convalescent COVID-19. The rearrangement joined TRBV6-5 to TRBJ2-7; 10 bases in the middle match TRBD1. Sequencing was carried out using peripheral blood. The nucleotide sequence is given as TGTGCCAGCGGACAGGGGGGTGCCTACGAGCAGTACTTC. Its coded protein is CASGQGGAYEQYF.